One sample yielded the 24 T cell receptor beta chains listed below, sequenced in a study of cytomegalovirus exposure and HLA in healthy donors. PCR was performed using 60 Vbeta and 13 Jbeta primers. Only in-frame clones appear in the TCRdb table, and some are missing; sequencing was by immunoSEQ multiplex PCR. The sample has about 89,000 clones; roughly a tenth are singletons. The sample consisted of PBMCs. These receptors came from a man aged 50-59 years in good health and CMV-seropositive.

The chain has TRBV5-1 and TRBJ2-2, with 9 bases fitting TRBD2. Per the germline V gene, CDR1 is SGHRS and CDR2 is YFSETQ. V dropped 7 bases and J dropped 3; count of bases not matched to a gene: 10. The CDR3 runs 16 residues. CDR3 amino acids: CASSPAGGLDTGELFF. In DNA, the CDR3 is TGCGCCAGCTCGCCGGCGGGAGGGCTGGACACCGGGGAGCTGTTTTTT.

This clone came up a few times. As DNA, the CDR3 is TGTGCCAGCAGTTTATCGTTCAGGGGGGTCTACAATGAGCAGTTCTTC. Protein: CASSLSFRGVYNEQFF. The rearrangement joins TRBV27 to TRBJ2-1; weak D call: TRBD1 (7 bases). Germline loops: CDR1 MNHEY, CDR2 SMNVEV (reference sequence). V shed 0 bases and J shed 3 bases, with 12 bases lying between them. This CDR3 contains 16 residues.

The CDR3 region is CASLREGIRPGNEQFF. DNA for the CDR3: TGTGCCAGCCTCCGAGAGGGAATAAGGCCCGGCAATGAGCAGTTCTTC. The rearrangement joins TRBV27 to TRBJ2-1; D may be TRBD2 (5 bases). V was clipped by 8 bases and J by 6 bases, with 23 bases between them. The CDR3 has 16 amino acids. Looked up from germline, CDR1 is MNHEY and CDR2 is SMNVEV (reference sequence).

This chain joins TRBV11-3 and TRBJ2-1; 8 positions match TRBD2. V was clipped by 4 bases and J by 3 bases; unmatched bases: 5. CDR1 and CDR2 from the germline V gene are SGHNT and YENEEA. The CDR3 length is 15 residues. In DNA form, the CDR3 reads TGTGCCAGCAGCTCACCCGGGACTAGCTACAATGAGCAGTTCTTC. Translating gives CASSSPGTSYNEQFF.

V gene TRBV5-1 combines with J gene TRBJ1-5; possible D gene TRBD1, 5 bases. CDR3 length: 15 amino acids. The V end lost 6 bases, the J end lost 0 bases, and 13 bases lay between the germline ends. CDR1 and CDR2 (germline): SGHRS, YFSETQ. The CDR3 protein is CASTLGGDSNQPQHF. In DNA form, the CDR3 reads TGCGCCAGCACCCTCGGGGGGGATAGCAATCAGCCCCAGCATTTT.

This clone was counted only a few times. The chain carries TRBV9 and TRBJ1-3; D uncertain. Trimming shortened V by 0 bases and J by 0 bases, and 10 bases separated the two germline ends. The germline gives CDR1 SGDLS, CDR2 YYNGEE. This CDR3 has 16 residues. The CDR3 loop reads CASSVEATASGNTIYF. CDR3 DNA: TGTGCCAGCAGCGTAGAGGCTACAGCCTCTGGAAACACCATATATTTT. The variable domain in full, completed from reference TRBV9 and TRBJ1-3, reads DSGVTQTPKHLITATGQRVTLRCSPRSGDLSVYWYQQSLDQGLQFLIQYYNGEERAKGNILERFSAQQFPDLHSELNLSSLELGDSALYFCASSVEATASGNTIYFGEGSWLTVV.

The CDR3 is CATRSGRGTDTQYF. In nucleotides, the CDR3 is TGTGCCACCCGTTCCGGGCGCGGGACAGATACGCAGTATTTT. The chain combines TRBV2 with TRBJ2-3; D perhaps matches TRBD2 (5 bases). V was clipped by 10 bases and J by 3 bases, with 17 bases between them. Germline values: CDR1 SNHLY, CDR2 FYNNEI. This CDR3 region has 14 residues.

This clone has more than one count but fewer than ten. The chain has TRBV6-5 and TRBJ2-2; 8 nucleotides line up with TRBD2. This CDR3 is built from 14 residues. With V trimmed by 10 bases and J by 5 bases, 9 bases remained unmatched. Germline CDR1 MNHEY, CDR2 SVGAGI. The CDR3 DNA reads TGTGCCACCCGGGGGGGGACGGATACCGGGGAGCTGTTTTTT. Residues: CATRGGTDTGELFF.

The chain has TRBV10-3 and TRBJ2-3; weak D call: TRBD2 (6 bases). The V and J ends lost 7 bases and 2 bases respectively, with 10 bases between them. CDR3 length equals 13 residues. Germline CDR1 reads ENHRY; CDR2 reads SYGVKD. Here the CDR3 reads CAITRENTDTQYF. In DNA form, the CDR3 reads TGTGCCATCACCCGGGAGAACACAGATACGCAGTATTTT.

This clone was observed a handful of times. The chain uses TRBV11-2 and TRBJ2-7, with 7 bases matching TRBD2. V dropped 5 bases and J dropped 0; count of bases not matched to a gene: 10. In germline, CDR1 is SGHAT, CDR2 FQNNGV. CDR3 length: 16 residues. This chain's CDR3 is CASSPGRLASSYEQYF. In nucleotides, the CDR3 is TGTGCCAGCAGCCCGGGAAGACTAGCCAGCTCCTACGAGCAGTACTTC.

This chain connects TRBV30 to TRBJ1-3; D gene ambiguous. The CDR3 runs to 12 residues. The germline V gene encodes CDR1 GTSNPN and CDR2 SVGIG (reference sequence). V lost 4 bases to trimming and J lost 4 bases, with 8 bases between them. The CDR3 coding sequence is TGTGCCTGGAAGAAAGCGGGAAACACCATATATTTT. Translating gives CAWKKAGNTIYF. The full variable domain, with the rest looked up from reference TRBV30 and TRBJ1-3, is SQTIHQWPATLVQPVGSPLSLECTVEGTSNPNLYWYRQAAGRGLQLLFYSVGIGQISSEVPQNLSASRPQDRQFILSSKKLLLSDSGFYLCAWKKAGNTIYFGEGSWLTVV.

Comments on this clone: This specimen includes other DNA sequences encoding the same CDR3. V and J are TRBV27 and TRBJ1-5; 12 bases match TRBD1. V lost 6 bases to trimming and J lost 6 bases; unmatched junction nucleotides: 3. CDR1 MNHEY and CDR2 SMNVEV come from the germline V gene (reference sequence). The length of the CDR3 is 14 residues. As DNA, the CDR3 is TGTGCCAGCAGGGGACAGGGGGCCTCTCAGCCCCAGCATTTT. Translated, it gives CASRGQGASQPQHF.

This clone was counted between two and nine times. The chain is built from TRBV15 and TRBJ1-5, with D unresolved. This CDR3 contains 15 residues. Germline V gene sequence: CDR1 LNHNV, CDR2 YYDKDF (reference sequence). Trimming removed 1 base from V and 4 bases from J, with 11 bases in between. This CDR3 is CATSRGETANQPQHF. The CDR3 DNA sequence: TGTGCCACCAGCAGAGGAGAAACAGCTAATCAGCCCCAGCATTTT. Looking up the rest from reference TRBV15 and TRBJ1-5 gives the full variable domain: DAMVIQNPRYQVTQFGKPVTLSCSQTLNHNVMYWYQQKSSQAPKLLFHYYDKDFNNEADTPDNFQSRRPNTSFCFLDIRSPGLGDTAMYLCATSRGETANQPQHFGDGTRLSIL.

V is TRBV19 and J is TRBJ2-3; D is perhaps TRBD2 (6 bases). The V and J ends lost 7 bases and 3 bases respectively, with 11 bases between them. The CDR3 is 13 residues long. CDR1 and CDR2 (germline): LNHDA, SQIVND (reference sequence). The CDR3 region is CASNAGMTDTQYF. In DNA form, the CDR3 reads TGTGCCAGTAACGCGGGAATGACAGATACGCAGTATTTT.

The sample holds a few counts of this clone. The rearrangement uses TRBV5-4 and TRBJ2-5, with a tentative D call TRBD1 (7 bases). CDR3 length: 14 amino acids. V lost 2 bases and J lost 1, with 9 bases in between. CDR1 SGHNT and CDR2 YYREEE come from the germline V gene (reference sequence). The chain's CDR3 is CASSFQGGQETQYF. Written as DNA, the CDR3 is TGTGCCAGCAGCTTCCAGGGGGGCCAAGAGACCCAGTACTTC.

The rearrangement uses TRBV27 and TRBJ2-7; 7 nucleotides align to TRBD2. CDR1 is MNHEY and CDR2 is SMNVEV in the germline V gene (reference sequence). V dropped 5 bases and J dropped 3; count of bases not matched to a gene: 10. The CDR3 consists of 15 residues. The CDR3 reads CASSPQAGLVYEQYF. In nucleotides, the CDR3 is TGTGCCAGCAGTCCTCAAGCGGGATTGGTCTACGAGCAGTACTTC.

This clone was observed a few times. The chain joins TRBV6-5 to TRBJ2-7; D remains ambiguous. The CDR3 length is 13 residues. Trimming cost V 0 bases and J 7 bases, with 10 bases left between them. Germline V gene lookup returns CDR1 MNHEY and CDR2 SVGAGI. CDR3 sequence (DNA): TGTGCCAGCAGTTACTCGCGGCAGAGGGAGCAGTACTTC. As protein: CASSYSRQREQYF.

This clone was picked up a small number of times. The chain employs TRBV5-1 and TRBJ1-5, with a possible D match to TRBD1 (5 bases). Germline loops: CDR1 SGHRS, CDR2 YFSETQ. V gave up 2 bases and J gave up 3 bases, with 9 bases separating them. The CDR3 is 14 amino acids. The CDR3 reads CASSLGHTNQPQHF. In DNA form, the CDR3 reads TGCGCCAGCAGCTTAGGACACACCAATCAGCCCCAGCATTTT.

This clone was seen more than once but under ten times. This sequence joins TRBV5-6 and TRBJ1-1; D is unclear. Germline V gene data show CDR1 as SGHDT and CDR2 as YYEEEE. V gave up 4 bases and J gave up 10 bases, with 14 bases separating them. This CDR3 is 12 amino acids long. The CDR3 sequence is CASSPAGSGAFF. CDR3 DNA: TGTGCCAGCAGCCCCGCCGGGAGTGGAGCTTTCTTT.

This clone has a handful of counts. The chain carries TRBV15 and TRBJ2-3, with 10 bases aligning to TRBD2. V gave up 4 bases and J gave up 4 bases; unmatched junction bases: 8. CDR1 is LNHNV and CDR2 is YYDKDF in the germline V gene (reference sequence). The CDR3 length is 16 residues. The CDR3 DNA follows: TGTGCCACCAGCAATGGGCTAGCGGGAGATCCAGATACGCAGTATTTT. Its protein is CATSNGLAGDPDTQYF. The variable domain in full, with the rest retrieved from reference TRBV15 and TRBJ2-3, is DAMVIQNPRYQVTQFGKPVTLSCSQTLNHNVMYWYQQKSSQAPKLLFHYYDKDFNNEADTPDNFQSRRPNTSFCFLDIRSPGLGDTAMYLCATSNGLAGDPDTQYFGPGTRLTVL.

The J gene is TRBJ2-3, the V gene TRBV28; 9 bases match TRBD2. The CDR3 is made up of 15 amino acids. CDR1 MDHEN and CDR2 SYDVKM come from the germline V gene. V trimming: 6 bases; J trimming: 2 bases; junction bases outside the gene matches: 6. CDR3 residues: CASRGIAGVTDTQYF. As DNA, the CDR3 is TGTGCCAGCAGGGGAATAGCGGGAGTCACAGATACGCAGTATTTT.

This chain uses TRBV19 with TRBJ1-1; 7 bases align to TRBD1. Trimming took 3 bases from V and 10 from J; bases not matched to a gene: 5. There are 12 residues in the CDR3. Germline values: CDR1 LNHDA, CDR2 SQIVND (reference sequence). The CDR3 here is CASSIGDRAAFF. Written as DNA, the CDR3 is TGTGCCAGTAGTATCGGCGACAGGGCAGCTTTCTTT. The full variable domain, its missing parts supplied by reference TRBV19 and TRBJ1-1, is DGGITQSPKYLFRKEGQNVTLSCEQNLNHDAMYWYRQDPGQGLRLIYYSQIVNDFQKGDIAEGYSVSREKKESFPLTVTSAQKNPTAFYLCASSIGDRAAFFGQGTRLTVV.

V gene TRBV19 combines with J gene TRBJ1-2; D is uncertain. Trimming took 5 bases from V and 1 from J, leaving 11 bases between them. CDR3 size: 14 residues. Germline V gene sequence: CDR1 LNHDA, CDR2 SQIVND (reference sequence). The CDR3 protein is CASSGQSSNYGYTF. In DNA form, the CDR3 reads TGTGCCAGTAGTGGTCAGTCTAGTAACTATGGCTACACCTTC. The full variable domain, its missing parts supplied by reference TRBV19 and TRBJ1-2, is DGGITQSPKYLFRKEGQNVTLSCEQNLNHDAMYWYRQDPGQGLRLIYYSQIVNDFQKGDIAEGYSVSREKKESFPLTVTSAQKNPTAFYLCASSGQSSNYGYTFGSGTRLTVV.

This clone was detected ten times or more. J is TRBJ1-5 and V is TRBV27; D uncertain. CDR1 is MNHEY and CDR2 is SMNVEV in the germline V gene (reference sequence). With 2 bases removed from V and 5 bases from J, the gap between germline ends came to 10 bases. The CDR3 length is 14 residues. Here the CDR3 reads CASSLGVGHQPQHF. In DNA form, the CDR3 reads TGTGCCAGCAGTTTAGGTGTTGGGCATCAGCCCCAGCATTTT.